The TCR beta chain under discussion was sequenced for a study of T cells in Graves' hyperthyroidism and ophthalmopathy. Study-level results: Blood also contained most expanded thyroid clonotypes above 0.001.

Amplification targeted TCR beta CDR3 regions from RNA transcripts. The HTBI set primed first-round TCR CDR3 RT-PCR. TCRdb recomputed calls from the multiplex PCR reads with MiXCR, one row per CDR3 protein. Of roughly 750,000 distinct CDR3 sequences listed, 16% are singletons. With 4 bases removed from V and 0 bases from J, the gap between germline ends came to 13 bases. CDR1 is GTSNPN and CDR2 is SVGIG in the germline V gene (reference sequence). This CDR3 is 16 amino acids long. On this clonotype itself: The target antigen is unknown.

The sample was blood. The source of this sequence is a man aged 18 to 29 with Graves' hyperthyroidism. J is TRBJ2-6 and V is TRBV30, with a weak D call TRBD1 (6 bases). The CDR3 DNA sequence: TGTGCCTGGACAGGACAGAGCCCCTCTGGGGCCAACGTCCTGACTTTC. Amino acids: CAWTGQSPSGANVLTF.